The rows below give T cell receptor beta chains drawn from one sample of a study of CD8+ T cells in alopecia areata. Libraries were prepared by immunoSEQ multiplex PCR; TCRdb keeps only in-frame clonotypes and omits some of them. The repertoire includes 35,000 to 45,000 clones, 92% of them detected once, and approximately 20% sits in the top ten. The material was CD8+ T cells sorted from blood, obtained at week 24, from a patient treated with tofacitinib. These receptors were collected from a human donor with alopecia areata. Each CDR3 is given without its conserved first and last residue. The order of the fields is CDR3 protein, V gene, J gene.

CDR3aa: ASSGRDREGYWHGYT
v_gene: TRBV6-1
j_gene: TRBJ1-2

CDR3aa: ASTRPSGDTQY
v_gene: TRBV6-1
j_gene: TRBJ2-3

CDR3aa: ASSYSRGSSPLH
v_gene: TRBV6-5
j_gene: TRBJ1-6

CDR3aa: ASTQGSGTGELF
v_gene: TRBV5-4
j_gene: TRBJ2-2

CDR3aa: ASSWQGAYEQY
v_gene: TRBV28
j_gene: -

CDR3aa: SVGHGEQF
v_gene: TRBV29-1
j_gene: TRBJ2-1

CDR3aa: ASNSGYEQY
v_gene: TRBV6-5
j_gene: TRBJ2-7

CDR3aa: ASSLDGEAYEQY
v_gene: TRBV5-1
j_gene: TRBJ2-7

CDR3aa: ASRTIQGDTEAF
v_gene: TRBV6-6
j_gene: TRBJ1-1

CDR3aa: SVGGTGFYEQY
v_gene: TRBV29-1
j_gene: TRBJ2-7

CDR3aa: ASAGDRAYEQY
v_gene: TRBV6-5
j_gene: TRBJ2-7

CDR3aa: ASTLGNGELF
v_gene: TRBV27
j_gene: TRBJ2-2

CDR3aa: ASSLGREQY
v_gene: TRBV5-6
j_gene: TRBJ2-7

CDR3aa: ASSATGWRNEQF
v_gene: TRBV27
j_gene: TRBJ2-1

CDR3aa: ASSLGDYEQY
v_gene: TRBV28
j_gene: TRBJ2-7

CDR3aa: ASSSEDNPYEQY
v_gene: TRBV27
j_gene: TRBJ2-7

CDR3aa: SVEMGISYEQY
v_gene: TRBV29-1
j_gene: TRBJ2-7

CDR3aa: ASSLWDSPSNTDTQY
v_gene: TRBV28
j_gene: TRBJ2-3

CDR3aa: ASTDGLAGGYEQF
v_gene: TRBV7-2
j_gene: TRBJ2-1

CDR3aa: ASRKGIGETQY
v_gene: TRBV28
j_gene: TRBJ2-5

CDR3aa: ASQGERDLSDTQY
v_gene: TRBV7-9
j_gene: TRBJ2-3

CDR3aa: ASTPPLDLQETQY
v_gene: TRBV7-9
j_gene: TRBJ2-5

CDR3aa: ASSQVVQPNTGELF
v_gene: TRBV4-1
j_gene: TRBJ2-2

CDR3aa: ASSETGGAYTGELF
v_gene: TRBV25-1
j_gene: TRBJ2-2

CDR3aa: ASGLSALGETQY
v_gene: TRBV12-5
j_gene: TRBJ2-5

CDR3aa: ASSLVPGELF
v_gene: TRBV7-2
j_gene: TRBJ2-2

CDR3aa: ASSLPGYEQY
v_gene: TRBV7-9
j_gene: TRBJ2-7

CDR3aa: SATPGLAPDTQY
v_gene: TRBV29-1
j_gene: TRBJ2-3

CDR3aa: ASSLDRAEQY
v_gene: TRBV7-9
j_gene: TRBJ2-7

CDR3aa: ASSLLISSPNTGELF
v_gene: TRBV7-8
j_gene: TRBJ2-2

CDR3aa: ASSQVGGDTDTQY
v_gene: TRBV4-1
j_gene: TRBJ2-3

CDR3aa: ASSSNGGYTQY
v_gene: TRBV27
j_gene: TRBJ2-3

CDR3aa: ASSIFEGATDTQY
v_gene: TRBV19
j_gene: TRBJ2-3

CDR3aa: ASSQEYWAKDTQY
v_gene: TRBV4-1
j_gene: TRBJ2-3

CDR3aa: ASSQPGTGMTGELF
v_gene: TRBV7-9
j_gene: TRBJ2-2